Included here is one T cell receptor (beta chain) sequence, with context. Its specificity is unknown. These data belong to a study of T cells after yellow fever vaccination. Study background: Fractions containing few cells were prepared with SMART-Seq v4 Ultra Low Input.

MiXCR, run by TCRdb on the 5' RACE reads, gives a single entry per CDR3 protein. Counted here are roughly 340,000 distinct CDR3 sequences, more than 8.5% occurring once; the ten biggest clones make up roughly 18%. Whole-study results and caveats: Clonotypes found in both CD4 and CD8 compartments made up a small share.

Germline-derived CDR1 and CDR2 are DFQATT and SNEGSKA (reference sequence). Between the trimmed V and J ends, which lost 3 bases and 4 bases, there was a span of 9 bases. The CDR3 runs to 12 residues. The chain couples TRBV20-1 to TRBJ1-1, with D hard to call. This sequence was found in a young man who received the YFV17D yellow fever vaccine. This material consisted of PBMCs, taken on the day of the first yellow fever vaccination. CDR3 protein: CSARYGRTEAFF. The CDR3 DNA reads as TGCAGTGCTAGGTATGGGCGCACTGAAGCTTTCTTT.